The 23 T cell receptor beta chains presented below share a single source sample, sequenced in a study of T cells in Graves' hyperthyroidism and ophthalmopathy. TCR beta CDR3 sequences were amplified from RNA transcripts. The HTBI set primed first-round TCR CDR3 RT-PCR. TCRdb itself ran the multiplex PCR reads through MiXCR, one entry per CDR3 protein. The repertoire includes approximately 100,000 distinct CDR3 sequences, approximately 50% of them detected once, and roughly 24% sits in the top ten. The sequenced sample consisted of blood. The receptor source for this set is a man aged 35-49 years with Graves' hyperthyroidism.

The gene calls are TRBV2 and TRBJ2-1, with TRBD2 as a possible D gene (5 bases). The CDR3 loop spans 13 amino acids. The V end lost 5 bases, the J end lost 5 bases, and 10 bases lay between the germline ends. CDR1 SNHLY and CDR2 FYNNEI come from the germline V gene. CDR3 sequence reads: CASSSGRHNEQFF. The CDR3 DNA is TGTGCCAGCAGTAGCGGACGCCACAATGAGCAGTTCTTC.

With regard to this clonotype: The germline gene is not matched at one end of the junction; a read error may be the cause. The gene calls are TRBV7-9 and TRBJ2-7; 7 bases are shared with TRBD2. The CDR3 consists of 17 residues. Germline CDR1 SEHNR, CDR2 FQNEAQ (reference sequence). The CDR3 here is CANSLGSWGEGTYGQYF. CDR3 DNA: TGTGCCAACAGCTTAGGATCCTGGGGGGAGGGTACCTACGGGCAGTACTTC. Full variable domain (missing parts from reference TRBV7-9 and TRBJ2-7): DTGVSQNPRHKITKRGQNVTFRCDPISEHNRLYWYRQTLGQGPEFLTYFQNEAQLEKSRLLSDRFSAERPKGSFSTLEIQRTEQGDSAMYLCANSLGSWGEGTYGQYFGPGTRLTVT.

This clonotype appeared many times. The chain uses TRBV10-2 and TRBJ1-1; unclear D gene. The CDR3 spans 13 residues. Germline loops: CDR1 WSHSY, CDR2 SAAADI. V was shortened by 6 bases and J by 1 base, with 9 bases between the two germline ends. CDR3 sequence reads: CASRVLENTEAFF. The DNA for the CDR3 is TGCGCCAGCAGGGTCCTAGAGAACACTGAAGCTTTCTTT.

Many counts were recorded for this clonotype. The chain employs TRBV12-3 or TRBV12-4 and TRBJ2-7; a weak D match, TRBD2 (6 bases). The CDR3 totals 15 residues. The germline V and J ends were trimmed by 5 bases and 3 bases, with 17 bases remaining between them. The CDR3 protein is CASSQRARESYEQYF. DNA for the CDR3: TGTGCCAGCAGTCAGCGGGCGAGGGAAAGCTACGAGCAGTACTTC.

This clonotype was picked up many times. The chain links TRBV7-2 to TRBJ1-1, with 7 positions matching TRBD1. The V segment lost 3 bases and the J segment 3 bases; nucleotides outside the gene matches: 4. Germline CDR1 and CDR2: SGHTA and FQGNSA. The CDR3 loop spans 14 amino acids. CDR3 bases: TGTGCCAGCAGCTTCAGACAGGGACACACTGAAGCTTTCTTT. It yields the protein CASSFRQGHTEAFF.

The chain carries TRBV6-4 and TRBJ1-4; maybe TRBD1 (5 bases). CDR1 and CDR2 (germline): MRHNA, SNTAGT. V dropped 4 bases and J dropped 8 bases, with 8 bases sitting between them. The CDR3 runs to 12 residues. The chain's CDR3 is CASSGEGEKLFF. The CDR3 DNA follows: TGTGCCAGCAGTGGGGAGGGGGAAAAACTGTTTTTT.

The chain joins TRBV28 to TRBJ2-5; the D gene could be TRBD1 or TRBD2 (5 bases each). Trimming removed 7 bases from V and 4 bases from J, with 16 bases in between. This CDR3 has 14 amino acids. In germline, CDR1 is MDHEN, CDR2 SYDVKM. CDR3 in DNA: TGTGCCAGCAAGTTGGTGGGGGTATCAGAGACCCAGTACTTC. Translation: CASKLVGVSETQYF.

A word on this clonotype: A much larger clone sits a single nucleotide away, making a read error possible. The rearrangement links TRBV6-1 to TRBJ1-1, with D tentatively TRBD1 (6 bases). Per germline, CDR1 MNHNS and CDR2 SASEGT. V lost 8 bases and J lost 1, with 14 bases in between. CDR3 size: 14 residues. As DNA, the CDR3 is TGTGCCAGCGGATGGAGGGGGTGGAACACTGAAGCTTTCTTT. This sequence encodes CASGWRGWNTEAFF.

As to this clonotype: The CDR3 end shows no conserved phenylalanine or tryptophan, and so a read error is likely. The V gene is TRBV11-2, the J gene TRBJ1-1, with 7 positions matching TRBD1. J gave up 0 bases and V 5 bases, and 6 bases lay outside the gene matches. Germline V gene lookup returns CDR1 SGHAT and CDR2 FQNNGV. This CDR3 is built from 15 residues. CDR3 DNA: TGTGCCAGCAGCGTACGGGGACAGATGAACACTGAAGCTTTCCTT. Translation: CASSVRGQMNTEAFL.

This chain links TRBV29-1 with TRBJ2-7; D remains ambiguous. From germline, CDR1 is SQVTM and CDR2 ANQGSEA. V was trimmed by 7 bases and J by 1 base, leaving 2 bases between them. The CDR3 covers 9 residues. DNA for the CDR3: TGCAGCGAATCCTACGAGCAGTACTTC. It encodes CSESYEQYF.

This clonotype occurred many times. The chain employs TRBV5-8 and TRBJ2-5; 10 bases are shared with TRBD2. The CDR3 has 16 amino acids. Germline V gives CDR1 SGHTS, CDR2 YDEGEE. V shed 4 bases, J shed 4 bases, and the junction held 10 bases outside the gene matches. CDR3 coding DNA: TGTGCCAGCAGCCCGCATAGCGGGGGGTTAAGAGAGACCCAGTACTTC. Its protein product is CASSPHSGGLRETQYF.

A word on this clonotype: At one of its ends the junction is not consistent with the germline gene, which may arise from a read error. The rearrangement joins TRBV11-2 to TRBJ2-7; 7 bases match TRBD2. CDR3 length: 15 residues. Germline V gene data show CDR1 as SGHAT and CDR2 as FQNNGV. In DNA, the CDR3 is TGTGCCAGCAGTTTAGGTTGGGGGGGTTCCTACGAGCAGTACTTC. Protein product: CASSLGWGGSYEQYF.

V gene TRBV11-1 combines with J gene TRBJ1-1; 8 nucleotides line up with TRBD1. Germline trimming cut 3 bases from V and 5 bases from J; bases unmatched to any gene: 8. The CDR3 runs 15 residues. Germline CDR1 and CDR2: SGHAT and FQDESV (reference sequence). The CDR3 is CASSFRYRGRTEAFF. The DNA of the CDR3 is TGTGCCAGCAGCTTCCGTTACAGGGGGAGGACTGAAGCTTTCTTT.

The V gene is TRBV20-1, the J gene TRBJ2-5; D might be TRBD1 or TRBD2, each matching 6 bases. The CDR3 is 11 residues long. V was shortened by 6 bases and J by 7 bases, with 12 bases between the two germline ends. The germline V gene encodes CDR1 DFQATT and CDR2 SNEGSKA (reference sequence). The DNA for the CDR3 is TGCAGTGCCAGTCCGGGGGCGACCCAGTACTTC. It translates to CSASPGATQYF.

This clonotype has a count of ten or more. CDR3 loop: CASSPDREETQYF. The DNA of the CDR3 is TGTGCCAGCAGCCCGGACAGAGAAGAGACCCAGTACTTC. The chain has TRBV5-4 and TRBJ2-5; D may be TRBD1 (6 bases). Trimming left V 4 bases short and J 3 bases short, with 10 bases between. There are 13 residues in the CDR3. Germline CDR1 is SGHNT and CDR2 is YYREEE (reference sequence).

The chain has TRBV5-1 and TRBJ2-1, with 7 nucleotides matching TRBD2. V lost 2 bases and J lost 2; bases outside the gene matches: 4. CDR1 SGHRS and CDR2 YFSETQ come from the germline V gene. CDR3 length: 15 residues. Written as DNA, the CDR3 is TGCGCCAGCAGCTTCTCTAGCGGACCCTACAATGAGCAGTTCTTC. Protein product: CASSFSSGPYNEQFF.

With regard to this clonotype: The junction does not match germline at one end; this may be a read error. This rearrangement joins TRBV2 to TRBJ1-5, with unresolved D. CDR1 SNHLY and CDR2 FYNNEI come from the germline V gene. The CDR3 loop spans 17 amino acids. CDR3 protein: CASSLRPLIRGKQPQHF. The DNA for the CDR3 is TGTGCCAGCAGTTTACGGCCCTTAATAAGAGGCAAGCAGCCCCAGCATTTT. Drawing the rest from reference TRBV2 and TRBJ1-5, the complete variable domain is EPEVTQTPSHQVTQMGQEVILRCVPISNHLYFYWYRQILGQKVEFLVSFYNNEISEKSEIFDDQFSVERPDGSNFTLKIRSTKLEDSAMYFCASSLRPLIRGKQPQHFGDGTRLSIL.

Only a few counts were recorded for this clonotype. A much larger clone differs by one base, so this may be a read error. This chain connects TRBV12-3 or TRBV12-4 to TRBJ1-5; D may be TRBD1 (6 bases). CDR3 size: 15 residues. V was shortened by 2 bases and J by 5 bases, with 13 bases between the two germline ends. DNA of the CDR3: TGTGCCAGCAGTTTAAGGGCAGGGGATGATCAGCCCCAGCATTTT. As protein: CASSLRAGDDQPQHF.

The table lists this clonotype with many counts. The rearrangement joins TRBV7-2 to TRBJ1-1; D gene uncertain. V was pared by 4 bases and J by 7 bases, with 13 bases between. The germline CDR1 and CDR2 sequences are SGHTA and FQGNSA. The CDR3 consists of 13 residues. CDR3 loop: CASSSWTVFEAFF. The CDR3, as DNA: TGTGCCAGCAGCTCGTGGACGGTATTTGAAGCTTTCTTT.

The V gene is TRBV2, the J gene TRBJ2-3; D gene unclear. The CDR3 consists of 11 residues. CDR1 and CDR2 (germline): SNHLY, FYNNEI. V lost 11 bases, J lost 3 bases, and 9 bases lay in between. In DNA, the CDR3 is TGTGCCGGCGGTAAGACAGATACGCAGTATTTT. Translation gives CAGGKTDTQYF.

This rearrangement joins TRBV11-3 to TRBJ2-1, with D maybe TRBD2 (6 bases). Germline CDR1 is SGHNT and CDR2 is YENEEA. The V gene lost 5 bases and the J gene lost 7 bases, with 12 bases spanning the gap. The CDR3 runs 13 residues. CDR3 protein: CASSPTRGNEQFF. In nucleotides, the CDR3 is TGTGCCAGCAGCCCTACTCGGGGGAATGAGCAGTTCTTC.

In its sample, this clonotype was seen many times. The genes are TRBV9 and TRBJ2-3; TRBD2 matches at 9 bases. V shed 2 bases and J 4 bases; nucleotides not matched to a gene: 8. CDR1 is SGDLS, CDR2 YYNGEE, per germline. This CDR3 comprises 16 residues. CDR3 amino acids: CASSVAGGALADTQYF. As DNA, the CDR3 is TGTGCCAGCAGCGTGGCGGGGGGGGCCCTGGCAGATACGCAGTATTTT.

The rearrangement uses TRBV25-1 and TRBJ2-7; 11 bases map to TRBD1. Trimming took 1 base from V and 3 from J; bases not matched to a gene: 2. Germline CDR1 is MGHDK and CDR2 is SYGVNS. The CDR3 spans 15 residues. As DNA, the CDR3 is TGTGCCAGCAGTGAATTCGGGACAGGGGGCTACGAGCAGTACTTC. Translated, it gives CASSEFGTGGYEQYF.